This T cell receptor (beta chain) is drawn from a study of PD-1 blockade in classical Hodgkin lymphoma (dated by TCRdb to 2020 to 2021). The study in broad terms: Nivolumab dosing was 3 mg/kg intravenously every 2 weeks, continuing until either disease progression or unacceptable toxicity. To define a peripheral blood immune signature of response to PD-1 blockade in classical Hodgkin lymphoma, the study combined TCR beta sequencing with CyTOF. The research as a whole found: The study covered only a single clinical trial cohort, and the causes of the repertoire differences, possibly disease activity or prior therapy, were still not defined. By C4D1, a significant rise was seen in CD4+ TCR diversity but not in CD8+ TCR diversity (p=0.0027 vs p=0.16), and the rise was most apparent among complete responders (p=0.02). Trial patients achieving complete response had baseline diversity similar to newly diagnosed patients, whereas partial responders and progressors had significantly lower diversity. Lower diversity was seen in patients whose nivolumab began less than 1 year after ASCT, and these patients were left out of later analyses so that immune reconstitution would not confound the results. Baseline TCR diversity was reported to be lower in newly diagnosed patients than in healthy donors and to be lower still in relapsed/refractory patients.

V and J are trimmed by 3 bases and 4 bases, and the gene matches miss 6 bases of the junction. CDR1 and CDR2, per the germline V gene (reference sequence), are LNHDA and SQIVND. Inclusive of the bounding cysteine and phenylalanine, the CDR3 is 15 residues long. The sequence is cut down to CDR3 DNA, 45 bases in frame from base 1. Genomic DNA was extracted with the Qiagen DNeasy kit from unsorted PBMCs and from negatively selected CD4+ and CD8+ fractions. Using primers that anneal to V and J segments, immunoSEQ multiplex PCR amplified the TCR beta CDR3 regions. A synthetic immune receptor repertoire was used to minimize amplification bias, and any residual bias was removed computationally once sequencing was done. Turning to the authors' computational methods: Repertoire diversity was quantified as the Shannon entropy index using custom Python scripts. Unsorted, CD4+ and CD8+ repertoires were examined separately, except in combined analyses, for which CD4+ and CD8+ sequences were merged in silico. Clonal expansion was defined as at least a 2-fold frequency increase after treatment relative to C1D1, with a pseudocount of 0.5 for undetected baseline clones. Singleton clones were defined as clones with 0 or 1 copy at C1D1, and non-singleton clones were defined as clones with 2 or more copies. Clones expanded in unsorted samples were labelled as CD4+, CD8+ or unknown by matching protein sequences in sorted samples from the same patient. Wilcoxon tests on paired samples were used to test changes in diversity from C1D1 to C4D1. Entries here come from immuneACCESS through TCRdb and include only in-frame sequences with V and J called. Some clones fail to appear in such tables; in the studies checked, an unresolved V gene covers under half of the shortfall, and the cause of the remainder is unknown. D and trimming were read from the DNA, whereas the V and J calls and clone size are those reported in that table. Present in this sample are 25,000 to 30,000 clones, 70% to 80% of which were seen just once. The ten most abundant clones make up roughly 0.57% of the sample.

With respect to this clone: Which antigen it targets is not known. The record has no base qualities; no much larger clone is one base away.

The meaning of the sample's time point label: cycle 4 day 1 (C4D1), after less than 7 weeks of nivolumab. All trial patients had relapsed after autologous stem cell transplantation, with cohorts A, B and C differing in prior brentuximab vedotin exposure. Magnetic negative selection with a Miltenyi CD4+ T cell isolation kit was used to purify CD4+ T cells from thawed PBMCs. The trial cohort included roughly 60 patients with relapsed/refractory classical Hodgkin lymphoma, and each patient had a best overall response of complete response, partial response or progressive disease. Trial patients were treated with single-agent nivolumab in the multi-cohort phase II CheckMate 205 trial. An independent review committee assessed best overall response by applying the 2007 International Working Group response criteria. Trial PBMCs were obtained immediately prior to nivolumab initiation (C1D1) and on therapy at cycle 2 day 1 and cycle 4 day 1. After peripheral blood was drawn into 8 mL Vacutainer Cell Preparation Tubes, PBMCs were isolated by centrifugation and then cryopreserved. Purified CD4+ and CD8+ fractions were prepared only for cases where an additional PBMC sample was available. Magnetically labelled cells were removed on LS columns in a quadroMACS separator, and the flow-through was collected as the purified fraction.

The clonotype was recovered from a human donor with classical Hodgkin lymphoma. The sequencing used CD4+ T cells from blood, collected before the fourth cycle of nivolumab. Here the chain combines TRBV19 and TRBJ2-1, and TRBD2 aligns with 7 junction nucleotides. The CDR3 protein is CASSISGGVYNEQFF. Here is the DNA: TGTGCCAGTAGTATTAGTGGGGGGGTATACAATGAGCAGTTCTTC.